A single sample is the source of the 10 T cell receptor beta chains below, sequenced in a study of T cell responses to AZD1222 COVID-19 vaccine. The assay was immunoSEQ multiplex PCR, and TCRdb's table has in-frame clones only and misses some. In the table there are about 85,000 clones, less than 90% of which are singletons. The input for sequencing was peripheral blood, taken on day 0 of AZD1222 vaccination. The receptors originated from an adult in good health.

This chain connects TRBV19 to TRBJ2-4, with D unresolved. This CDR3 has 13 residues. The germline V gene has CDR1 LNHDA and CDR2 SQIVND (reference sequence). V was trimmed by 4 bases and J by 4 bases, leaving 8 bases between them. The CDR3 spells CASSTADKNIQYF. CDR3 in DNA: TGTGCCAGTAGTACGGCCGATAAAAACATTCAGTACTTC.

The V and J genes are TRBV28 and TRBJ2-7; 7 bases are shared with TRBD1. Germline V CDR1 and CDR2: MDHEN, SYDVKM. V shed 3 bases, J shed 2 bases, and the junction held 4 bases outside the gene matches. The CDR3 length is 14 residues. This CDR3 reads CASSFHRGPYEQYF. The CDR3 DNA reads as TGTGCCAGCAGTTTTCACAGGGGTCCCTACGAGCAGTACTTC.

The chain carries TRBV9 and TRBJ1-5; no firm D call. The CDR3 runs to 14 residues. The V end was cut by 7 bases, the J end by 0 bases, with 11 bases between. The germline CDR1 and CDR2 sequences are SGDLS and YYNGEE. The CDR3 nucleotides are TGTGCCAGCTCAGTCGGATATAGCAATCAGCCCCAGCATTTT. Its translation: CASSVGYSNQPQHF. The full variable domain, its missing parts supplied by reference TRBV9 and TRBJ1-5, is DSGVTQTPKHLITATGQRVTLRCSPRSGDLSVYWYQQSLDQGLQFLIQYYNGEERAKGNILERFSAQQFPDLHSELNLSSLELGDSALYFCASSVGYSNQPQHFGDGTRLSIL.

In its sample, this clone was seen a few times. The V gene is TRBV7-9, the J gene TRBJ1-5; D gene unclear. The CDR3 covers 15 residues. In germline, CDR1 is SEHNR, CDR2 FQNEAQ (reference sequence). The germline V and J ends were trimmed by 1 base and 6 bases, with 13 bases remaining between them. In nucleotides, the CDR3 is TGTGCCAGCAGCTTAGGGGCGGGCTTCGGTCAGCCCCAGCATTTT. This gives the protein CASSLGAGFGQPQHF.

The chain has TRBV5-1 and TRBJ2-1; 8 bases line up with TRBD1. CDR3 length equals 14 residues. The germline CDR1 and CDR2 sequences are SGHRS and YFSETQ. With 3 bases clipped from V and 9 bases from J, the junction kept 8 bases outside the gene matches. Here the CDR3 DNA reads TGCGCCAGCAGCTCAAACACAGGGGGAGGTGAGCAGTTCTTC. Translation gives CASSSNTGGGEQFF.

The genes are TRBV5-1 and TRBJ2-7; 7 bases match TRBD1. CDR1 and CDR2 from the germline V gene are SGHRS and YFSETQ. The CDR3 is 15 residues long. V shed 0 bases and J 5 bases; nucleotides not matched to a gene: 8. CDR3 sequence reads: CASSLDERGLNEQYF. The CDR3 coding sequence is TGCGCCAGCAGCTTGGATGAAAGGGGGCTGAACGAGCAGTACTTC.

The chain is built from TRBV5-6 and TRBJ2-1; D is unclear. Trimming took 4 bases from V and 10 from J, leaving 15 bases between them. The CDR3 runs 13 residues. Germline CDR1 reads SGHDT; CDR2 reads YYEEEE. CDR3 in DNA: TGTGCCAGCAGCGAAGGACCCGTAGGGGAGCAGTTCTTC. Its protein is CASSEGPVGEQFF.

This clone occurred once. This sequence joins TRBV25-1 and TRBJ2-5; the D is unclear. Germline V gives CDR1 MGHDK, CDR2 SYGVNS. The CDR3 has 15 amino acids. V was shortened by 4 bases and J by 4 bases, with 16 bases between the two germline ends. CDR3 residues: CASSGTEGFAETQYF. CDR3 DNA sequence: TGTGCCAGCAGTGGGACCGAAGGCTTTGCAGAGACCCAGTACTTC. Supplemented by reference TRBV25-1 and TRBJ2-5, the full variable domain reads EADIYQTPRYLVIGTGKKITLECSQTMGHDKMYWYQQDPGMELHLIHYSYGVNSTEKGDLSSESTVSRIRTEHFPLTLESARPSHTSQYLCASSGTEGFAETQYFGPGTRLLVL.

The rearrangement joins TRBV7-2 to TRBJ1-6; 7 bases match TRBD1. The V and J ends lost 1 base and 7 bases, in that order; junction bases with no gene match: 4. The germline CDR1 and CDR2 sequences are SGHTA and FQGNSA. The CDR3 is 15 amino acids. CDR3 sequence (DNA): TGTGCCAGCAGCTTAGAGGGACAGAGGAATTCACCCCTCCACTTT. It translates to CASSLEGQRNSPLHF.

CDR3 coding DNA: TGTGCCAGCAGCCCTGAGGGGGGTCAGGGCCCCAATGAGCAGTTCTTC. Translation gives CASSPEGGQGPNEQFF. V gene TRBV11-3 combines with J gene TRBJ2-1; the D call may be TRBD1 or TRBD2 (6 bases each). The V gene's germline CDR1 is SGHNT and CDR2 YENEEA. The CDR3 has 16 residues. The V and J ends lost 5 bases and 6 bases respectively, with 20 bases between them.